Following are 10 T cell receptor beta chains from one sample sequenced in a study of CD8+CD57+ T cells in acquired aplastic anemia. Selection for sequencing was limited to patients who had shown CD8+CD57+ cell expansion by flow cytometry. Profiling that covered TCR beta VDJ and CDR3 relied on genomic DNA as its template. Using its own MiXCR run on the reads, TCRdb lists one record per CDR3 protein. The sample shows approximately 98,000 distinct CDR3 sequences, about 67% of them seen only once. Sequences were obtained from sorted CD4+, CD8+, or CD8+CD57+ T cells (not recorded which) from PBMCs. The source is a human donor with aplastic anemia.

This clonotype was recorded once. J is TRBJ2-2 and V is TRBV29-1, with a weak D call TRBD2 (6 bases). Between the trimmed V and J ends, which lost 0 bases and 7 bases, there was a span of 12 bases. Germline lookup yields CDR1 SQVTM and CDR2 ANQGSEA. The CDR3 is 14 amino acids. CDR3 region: CSVEDLWGGGELFF. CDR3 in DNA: TGCAGCGTTGAAGATCTTTGGGGAGGCGGGGAGCTGTTTTTT.

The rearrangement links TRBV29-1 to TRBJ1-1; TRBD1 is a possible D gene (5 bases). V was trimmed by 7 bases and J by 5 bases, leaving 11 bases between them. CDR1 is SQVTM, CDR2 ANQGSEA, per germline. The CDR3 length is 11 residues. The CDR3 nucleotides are TGCAGCGCCAAACGGGGGACTGAAGCTTTCTTT. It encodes CSAKRGTEAFF.

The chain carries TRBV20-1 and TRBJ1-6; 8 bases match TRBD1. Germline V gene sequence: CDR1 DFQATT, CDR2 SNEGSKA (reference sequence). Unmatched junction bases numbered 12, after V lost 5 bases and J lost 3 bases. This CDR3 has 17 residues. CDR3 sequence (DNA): TGCAGTGCTTATAACTCCCAGGGGGCTAGCTATAATTCACCCCTCCACTTT. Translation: CSAYNSQGASYNSPLHF.

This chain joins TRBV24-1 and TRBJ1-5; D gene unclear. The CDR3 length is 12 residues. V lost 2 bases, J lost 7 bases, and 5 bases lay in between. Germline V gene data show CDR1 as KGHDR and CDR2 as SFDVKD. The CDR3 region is CATSDWGQPQHF. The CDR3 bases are TGTGCCACCAGTGATTGGGGACAGCCCCAGCATTTT.

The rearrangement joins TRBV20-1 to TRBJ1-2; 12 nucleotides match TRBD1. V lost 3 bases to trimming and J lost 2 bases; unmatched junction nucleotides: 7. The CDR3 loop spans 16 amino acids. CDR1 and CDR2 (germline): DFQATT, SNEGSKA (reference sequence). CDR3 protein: CSASKGQGAGNYGYTF. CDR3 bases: TGCAGTGCTAGCAAGGGACAGGGGGCTGGGAACTATGGCTACACCTTC.

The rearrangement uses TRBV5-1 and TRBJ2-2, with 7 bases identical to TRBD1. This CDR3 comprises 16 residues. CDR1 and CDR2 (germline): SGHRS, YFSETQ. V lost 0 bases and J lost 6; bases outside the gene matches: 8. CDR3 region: CASSLADRAGAGELFF. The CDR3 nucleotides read TGCGCCAGCAGCTTGGCAGACAGGGCCGGCGCCGGGGAGCTGTTTTTT.

In DNA, the CDR3 is TGTGCCATCAGCGTAGCGGGGGGCACAGATACGCAGTATTTT. The encoded protein is CAISVAGGTDTQYF. The chain employs TRBV10-3 and TRBJ2-3; 9 bases align to TRBD2. V gave up 6 bases and J gave up 1 base; unmatched junction bases: 2. This CDR3 is 14 amino acids long. The germline CDR1 and CDR2 sequences are ENHRY and SYGVKD.

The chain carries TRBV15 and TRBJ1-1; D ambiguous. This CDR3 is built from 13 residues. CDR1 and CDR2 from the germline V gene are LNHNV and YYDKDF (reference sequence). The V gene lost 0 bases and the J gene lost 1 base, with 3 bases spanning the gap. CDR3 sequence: CATSRDANTEAFF. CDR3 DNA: TGTGCCACCAGCAGAGACGCGAACACTGAAGCTTTCTTT.

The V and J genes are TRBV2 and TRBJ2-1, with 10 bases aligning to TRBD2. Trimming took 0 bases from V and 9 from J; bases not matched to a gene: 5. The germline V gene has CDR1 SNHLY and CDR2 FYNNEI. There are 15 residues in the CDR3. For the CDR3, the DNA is TGTGCCAGCAGTGAAGCCGCTAGCGGGAGTGGTGAGCAGTTCTTC. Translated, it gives CASSEAASGSGEQFF.

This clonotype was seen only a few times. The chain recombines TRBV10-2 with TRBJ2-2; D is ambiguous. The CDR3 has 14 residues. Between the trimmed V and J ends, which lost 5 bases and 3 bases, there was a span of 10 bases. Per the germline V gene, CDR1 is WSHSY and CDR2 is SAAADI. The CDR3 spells CASSLQLDTGELFF. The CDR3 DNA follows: TGCGCCAGCAGTCTCCAGTTGGACACCGGGGAGCTGTTTTTT.